This passage covers 10 T cell receptor beta chains from one sample sequenced in a study. TCRdb analysed the RT-PCR reads with MiXCR anew, one entry per CDR3 protein. The sample includes 550,000 to 750,000 distinct CDR3 sequences, 11% to 15% of them seen just once. Material for sequencing was memory CD4+ T cells from blood. The receptors stem from a female donor in good health, serving as a healthy control.

This clonotype was seen many times. The chain combines TRBV7-3 with TRBJ2-3, with a possible D match to TRBD2 (5 bases). From germline, CDR1 is SGHTA and CDR2 FQGTGA. The CDR3 sequence is 15 residues long. V was clipped by 2 bases and J by 0 bases, with 9 bases between them. The DNA of the CDR3 is TGTGCCAGCAGCTTATTGGGCGGGAGCACAGATACGCAGTATTTT. Its protein is CASSLLGGSTDTQYF.

This clonotype was recorded at least ten times. The chain recombines TRBV5-1 with TRBJ2-1, with 13 bases identical to TRBD2. The germline CDR1 and CDR2 sequences are SGHRS and YFSETQ. J lost 6 bases, V lost 0 bases, and 3 bases had no gene match. The CDR3 has 16 residues. Here the CDR3 reads CASSLGGTSGVNEQFF. CDR3 nucleotides: TGCGCCAGCAGCTTGGGGGGGACTAGCGGGGTCAATGAGCAGTTCTTC.

The chain uses TRBV5-1 and TRBJ2-1, with a tentative D call TRBD2 (6 bases). The CDR3 has 15 amino acids. Germline CDR1 and CDR2: SGHRS and YFSETQ. Trimming left V 0 bases short and J 7 bases short, with 14 bases between. The CDR3 sequence is CASSLGLMEGNEQFF. For the CDR3, the DNA is TGCGCCAGCAGCTTGGGACTAATGGAGGGGAATGAGCAGTTCTTC.

The chain is built from TRBV20-1 and TRBJ1-6; tentative D call: TRBD1 (5 bases). CDR3 length: 14 residues. Germline values: CDR1 DFQATT, CDR2 SNEGSKA (reference sequence). V was trimmed by 6 bases and J by 9 bases, leaving 18 bases between them. The CDR3 is CSATEGPGGSPLHF. The CDR3 DNA reads TGCAGTGCCACGGAGGGACCCGGGGGTTCACCCCTCCACTTT.

This chain uses TRBV27 with TRBJ2-7; D is unresolved. The length of the CDR3 is 13 residues. The germline V gene encodes CDR1 MNHEY and CDR2 SMNVEV (reference sequence). V lost 7 bases and J 1 base, leaving 11 bases between the germline ends. The CDR3 here is CASTPTGSYEQYF. Written as DNA, the CDR3 is TGTGCCAGCACCCCAACTGGATCCTACGAGCAGTACTTC.

This clonotype was seen more than once but under ten times. V usage is TRBV7-9 and J usage is TRBJ2-7, with 7 bases matching TRBD2. The germline gives CDR1 SEHNR, CDR2 FQNEAQ (reference sequence). The CDR3 spans 11 residues. The V and J ends lost 4 bases and 11 bases, in that order; junction bases with no gene match: 5. This chain's CDR3 is CASSSGLEEYF. The CDR3 DNA follows: TGTGCCAGCAGCTCCGGACTAGAGGAGTACTTC.

J is TRBJ1-1 and V is TRBV4-3, with 7 positions matching TRBD1. Germline-derived CDR1 and CDR2 are LGHNA and YSLEER. CDR3 length: 19 residues. The ends lost 1 base at V and 2 bases at J; junction bases unmatched: 16. The CDR3 here is CASSQARQSRDSLNTEAFF. CDR3 DNA: TGCGCCAGCAGCCAAGCCCGTCAAAGCCGGGACAGCCTTAACACTGAAGCTTTCTTT.

This clonotype appeared many times. The chain employs TRBV5-6 and TRBJ2-7, with TRBD1 as a possible D gene (6 bases). Trimming pared 4 bases from V and 2 bases from J, leaving 19 bases between. The CDR3 contains 16 residues. Germline loops: CDR1 SGHDT, CDR2 YYEEEE. DNA of the CDR3: TGTGCCAGCAGCACCTCTTGGGCAGGGGCACCCTACGAGCAGTACTTC. Its protein is CASSTSWAGAPYEQYF.

This clonotype has just a few counts. The rearrangement joins TRBV4-2 to TRBJ1-4; 7 nucleotides align to TRBD1. The CDR3 totals 14 residues. After removal of 4 bases from V and 8 bases from J, the junction contained 7 bases not matched to a gene. Germline CDR1 and CDR2: LGHNA and YNFKEQ. CDR3 in DNA: TGTGCCAGCAGCCTCCGGGACAGTAACGAAAAACTGTTTTTT. Protein product: CASSLRDSNEKLFF.

This clonotype has more than one count but fewer than ten. For the CDR3, the DNA is TGCAGTGCTCCTACCACCAGCGGGGGAACAGATACGCAGTATTTT. Protein: CSAPTTSGGTDTQYF. The chain is built from TRBV20-1 and TRBJ2-3; the match to TRBD2 covers 8 bases. This CDR3 comprises 15 residues. The J segment lost 3 bases and the V segment lost 5 bases, leaving 10 bases of the junction unmatched. The germline gives CDR1 DFQATT, CDR2 SNEGSKA (reference sequence).